Reported below is one T cell receptor beta chain. Its antigen is undetermined. There are 14 residues in the CDR3. V gave up 5 bases and J gave up 4 bases, with 15 bases separating them. Germline V gene sequence: CDR1 SGHVS, CDR2 FNYEAQ. The table came from immunoSEQ multiplex PCR; TCRdb's copy has only in-frame clones and leaves some out. This table has about 57,000 clones, around 55% appearing once. The data derive from a study of cytotoxic CD8 clonotypes in ibrutinib-treated CLL. As for the study in general: Specimens for response were gathered following a median approximately 12 months of therapy, spanning 6 to 36.

Broader study findings: Starting clonality was above that of age-matched healthy donors and tracked circulating CD8+ T-cell counts. Ibrutinib response saw clonality rise, and progression saw it return toward baseline. There were differences in sampling times between sustained-remission and progressing patients.

V and J are TRBV7-6 and TRBJ2-7, with D perhaps matching TRBD2 (6 bases). The sample here was PBMCs, taken after 24 months of ibrutinib treatment. This clonotype originated in a human donor with chronic lymphocytic leukemia. For the CDR3, the DNA is TGTGCCAGCAGCCCGAGGACGGGAGTGTACGAGCAGTACTTC. Encoded protein: CASSPRTGVYEQYF.